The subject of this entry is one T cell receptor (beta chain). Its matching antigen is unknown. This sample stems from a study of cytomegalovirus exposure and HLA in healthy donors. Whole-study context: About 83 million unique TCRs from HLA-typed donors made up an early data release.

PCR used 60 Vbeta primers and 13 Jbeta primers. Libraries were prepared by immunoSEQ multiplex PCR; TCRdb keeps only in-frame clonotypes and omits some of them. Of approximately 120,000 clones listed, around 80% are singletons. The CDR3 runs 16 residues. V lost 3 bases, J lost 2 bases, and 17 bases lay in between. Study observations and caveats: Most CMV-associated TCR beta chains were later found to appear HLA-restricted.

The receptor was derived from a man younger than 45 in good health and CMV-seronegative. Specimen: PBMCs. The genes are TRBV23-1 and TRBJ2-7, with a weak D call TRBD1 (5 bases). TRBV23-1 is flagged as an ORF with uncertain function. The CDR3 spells CASSQKTEEFTYEQYF. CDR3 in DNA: TGCGCCAGCAGTCAGAAGACAGAGGAGTTCACCTACGAGCAGTACTTC.